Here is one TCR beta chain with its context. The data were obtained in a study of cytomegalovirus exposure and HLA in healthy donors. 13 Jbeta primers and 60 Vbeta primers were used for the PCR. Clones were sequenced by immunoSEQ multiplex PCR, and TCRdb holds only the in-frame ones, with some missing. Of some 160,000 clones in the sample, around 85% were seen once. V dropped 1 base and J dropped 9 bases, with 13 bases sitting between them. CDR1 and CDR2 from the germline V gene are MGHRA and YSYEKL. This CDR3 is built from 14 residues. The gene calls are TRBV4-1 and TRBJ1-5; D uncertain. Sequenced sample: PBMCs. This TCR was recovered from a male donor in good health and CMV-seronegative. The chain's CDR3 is CASSQGSGVSPQHF. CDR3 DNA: TGCGCCAGCAGCCAAGGGTCAGGCGTATCGCCCCAGCATTTT.